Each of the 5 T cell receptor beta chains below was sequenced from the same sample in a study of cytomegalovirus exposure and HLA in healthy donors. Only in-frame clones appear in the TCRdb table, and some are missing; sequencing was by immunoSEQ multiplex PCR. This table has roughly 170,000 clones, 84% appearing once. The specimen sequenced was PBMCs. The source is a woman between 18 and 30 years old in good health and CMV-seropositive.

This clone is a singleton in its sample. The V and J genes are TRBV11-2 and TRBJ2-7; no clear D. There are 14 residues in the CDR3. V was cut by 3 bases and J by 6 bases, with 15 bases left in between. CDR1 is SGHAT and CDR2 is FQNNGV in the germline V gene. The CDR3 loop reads CASSFSPANREQYF. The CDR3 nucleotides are TGTGCCAGCAGCTTTAGTCCAGCGAACCGCGAGCAGTACTTC.

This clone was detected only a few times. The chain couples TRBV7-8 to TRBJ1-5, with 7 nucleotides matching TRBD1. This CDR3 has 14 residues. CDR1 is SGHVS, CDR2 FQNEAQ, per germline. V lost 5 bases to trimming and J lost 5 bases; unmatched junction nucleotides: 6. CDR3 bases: TGTGCCAGCAGCCCGACAGGGCTAGATCAGCCCCAGCATTTT. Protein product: CASSPTGLDQPQHF.

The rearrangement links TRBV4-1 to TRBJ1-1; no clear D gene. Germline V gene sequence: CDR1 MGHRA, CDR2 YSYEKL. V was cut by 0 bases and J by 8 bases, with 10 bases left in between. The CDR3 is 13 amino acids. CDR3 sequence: CASSQEHSGEAFF. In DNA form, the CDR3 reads TGCGCCAGCAGCCAAGAGCACAGCGGAGAAGCTTTCTTT.

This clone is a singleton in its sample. The CDR3 region is CASSRGRRGESYEQYF. CDR3 nucleotide sequence: TGTGCCAGCTCACGAGGTCGGCGCGGGGAATCCTACGAGCAGTACTTC. The chain is built from TRBV18 and TRBJ2-7, with D possibly being TRBD2 (6 bases). Deletions cut 4 bases from V and 1 base from J, with 17 bases between. The germline gives CDR1 KGHSH, CDR2 LQKENI. There are 16 residues in the CDR3.

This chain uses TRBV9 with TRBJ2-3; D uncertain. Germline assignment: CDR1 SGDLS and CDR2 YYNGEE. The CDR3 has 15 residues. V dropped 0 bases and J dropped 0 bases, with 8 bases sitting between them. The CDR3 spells CASSVGATSTDTQYF. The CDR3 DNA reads TGTGCCAGCAGCGTAGGGGCTACCAGCACAGATACGCAGTATTTT.